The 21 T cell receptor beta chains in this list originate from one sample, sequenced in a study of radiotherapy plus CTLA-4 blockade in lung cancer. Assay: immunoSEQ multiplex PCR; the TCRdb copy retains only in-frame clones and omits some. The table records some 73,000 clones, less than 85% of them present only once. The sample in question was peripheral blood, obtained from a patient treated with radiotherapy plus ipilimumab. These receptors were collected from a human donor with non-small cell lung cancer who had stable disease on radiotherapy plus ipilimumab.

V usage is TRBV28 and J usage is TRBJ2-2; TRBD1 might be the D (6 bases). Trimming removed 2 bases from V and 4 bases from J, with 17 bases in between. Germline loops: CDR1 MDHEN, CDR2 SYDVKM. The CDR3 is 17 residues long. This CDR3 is CASSLRNTGTLTGELFF. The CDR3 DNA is TGTGCCAGCAGTTTACGCAATACCGGGACACTCACCGGGGAGCTGTTTTTT.

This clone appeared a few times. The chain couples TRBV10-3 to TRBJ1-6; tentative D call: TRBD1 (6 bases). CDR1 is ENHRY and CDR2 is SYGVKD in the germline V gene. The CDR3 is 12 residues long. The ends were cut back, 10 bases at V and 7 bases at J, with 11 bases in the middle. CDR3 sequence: CATGVDNSPLHF. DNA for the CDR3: TGTGCCACAGGGGTAGACAATTCACCCCTCCACTTT.

CDR3 sequence reads: CASSIDAGVGSPLHF. DNA for the CDR3: TGTGCCAGTAGTATTGATGCCGGCGTTGGGTCACCCCTCCACTTT. The chain employs TRBV19 and TRBJ1-6; D unclear. CDR3 length: 15 amino acids. Between the trimmed V and J ends, which lost 3 bases and 10 bases, there was a span of 16 bases. Germline assignment: CDR1 LNHDA and CDR2 SQIVND (reference sequence).

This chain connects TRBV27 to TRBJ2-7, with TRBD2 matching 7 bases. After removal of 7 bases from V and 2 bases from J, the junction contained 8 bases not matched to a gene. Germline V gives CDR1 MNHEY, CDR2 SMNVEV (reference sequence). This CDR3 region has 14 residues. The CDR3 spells CASTQRGGPYEQYF. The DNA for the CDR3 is TGTGCCAGCACCCAACGGGGAGGGCCCTACGAGCAGTACTTC.

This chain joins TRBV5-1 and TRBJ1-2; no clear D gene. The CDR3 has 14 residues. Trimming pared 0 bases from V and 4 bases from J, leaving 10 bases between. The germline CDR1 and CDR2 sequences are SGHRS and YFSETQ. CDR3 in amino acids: CASSLGSTIYGYTF. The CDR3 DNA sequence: TGCGCCAGCAGCTTGGGAAGTACTATCTATGGCTACACCTTC.

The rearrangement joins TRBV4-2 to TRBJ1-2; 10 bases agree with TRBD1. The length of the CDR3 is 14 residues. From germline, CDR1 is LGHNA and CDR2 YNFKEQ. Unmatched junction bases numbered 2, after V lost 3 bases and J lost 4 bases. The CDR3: CASSQGTGVYGYTF. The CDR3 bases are TGTGCCAGCAGCCAGGGGACAGGGGTCTATGGCTACACCTTC.

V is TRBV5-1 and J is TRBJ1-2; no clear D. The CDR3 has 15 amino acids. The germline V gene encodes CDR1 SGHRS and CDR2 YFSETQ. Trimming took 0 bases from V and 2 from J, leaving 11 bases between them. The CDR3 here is CASSLAPGTNYGYTF. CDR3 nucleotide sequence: TGCGCCAGCAGCTTGGCCCCGGGTACCAACTATGGCTACACCTTC.

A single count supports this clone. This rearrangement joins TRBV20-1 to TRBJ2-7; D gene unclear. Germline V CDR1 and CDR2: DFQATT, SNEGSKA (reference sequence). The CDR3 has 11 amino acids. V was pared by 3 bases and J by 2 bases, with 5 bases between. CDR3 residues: CSASDTYEQYF. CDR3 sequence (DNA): TGCAGTGCTAGCGATACCTACGAGCAGTACTTC.

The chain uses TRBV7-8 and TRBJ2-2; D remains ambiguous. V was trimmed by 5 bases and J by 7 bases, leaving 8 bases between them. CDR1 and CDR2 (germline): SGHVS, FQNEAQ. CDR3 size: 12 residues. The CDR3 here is CASSPLHGELFF. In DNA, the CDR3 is TGTGCCAGCAGCCCACTCCACGGGGAGCTGTTTTTT.

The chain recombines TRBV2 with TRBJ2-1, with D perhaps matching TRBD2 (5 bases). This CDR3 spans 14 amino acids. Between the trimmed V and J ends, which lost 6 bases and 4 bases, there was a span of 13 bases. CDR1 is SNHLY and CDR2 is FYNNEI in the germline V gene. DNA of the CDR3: TGTGCCAGCAGCTCCGGGAAGGGTTACAATGAGCAGTTCTTC. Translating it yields CASSSGKGYNEQFF.

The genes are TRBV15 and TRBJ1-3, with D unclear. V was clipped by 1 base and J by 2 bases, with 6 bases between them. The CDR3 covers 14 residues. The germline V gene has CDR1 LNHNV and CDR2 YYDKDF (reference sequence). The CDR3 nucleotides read TGTGCCACCAGCAGAGCCGGGACTGGAAACACCATATATTTT. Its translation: CATSRAGTGNTIYF.

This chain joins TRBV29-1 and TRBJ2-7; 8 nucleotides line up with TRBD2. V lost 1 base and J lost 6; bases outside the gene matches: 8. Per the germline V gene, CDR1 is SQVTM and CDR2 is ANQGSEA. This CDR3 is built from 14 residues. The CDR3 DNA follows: TGCAGCGTTGAAGTGGGGCGGGGGGCCTCCGAGCAGTACTTC. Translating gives CSVEVGRGASEQYF.

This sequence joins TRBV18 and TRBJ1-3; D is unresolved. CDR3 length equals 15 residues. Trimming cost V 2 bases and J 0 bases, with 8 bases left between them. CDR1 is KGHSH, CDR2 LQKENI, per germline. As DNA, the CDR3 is TGTGCCAGCTCACCAGGGCCTTCCTCTGGAAACACCATATATTTT. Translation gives CASSPGPSSGNTIYF.

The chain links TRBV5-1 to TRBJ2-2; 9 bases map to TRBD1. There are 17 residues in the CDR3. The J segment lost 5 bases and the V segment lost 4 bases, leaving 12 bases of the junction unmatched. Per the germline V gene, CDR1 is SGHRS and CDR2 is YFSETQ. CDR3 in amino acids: CASSPSRTGGTTGELFF. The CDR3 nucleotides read TGCGCCAGCAGCCCCTCGAGAACAGGGGGCACAACCGGGGAGCTGTTTTTT.

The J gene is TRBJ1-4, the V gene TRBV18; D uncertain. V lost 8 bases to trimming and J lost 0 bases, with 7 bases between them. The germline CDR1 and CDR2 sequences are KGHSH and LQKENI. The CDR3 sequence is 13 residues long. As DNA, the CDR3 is TGTGCCAGCGCGAAAGCAACTAATGAAAAACTGTTTTTT. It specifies CASAKATNEKLFF. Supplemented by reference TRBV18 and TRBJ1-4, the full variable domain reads NAGVMQNPRHLVRRRGQEARLRCSPMKGHSHVYWYRQLPEEGLKFMVYLQKENIIDESGMPKERFSAEFPKEGPSILRIQQVVRGDSAAYFCASAKATNEKLFFGSGTQLSVL.

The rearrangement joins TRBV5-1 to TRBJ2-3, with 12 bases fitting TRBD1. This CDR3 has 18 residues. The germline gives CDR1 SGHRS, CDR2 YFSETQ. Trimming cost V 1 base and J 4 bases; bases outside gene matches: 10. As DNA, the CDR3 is TGCGCCAGCAGCTTGCTCTTTGTGGGACAGGGGGCCCCAGATACGCAGTATTTT. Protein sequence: CASSLLFVGQGAPDTQYF. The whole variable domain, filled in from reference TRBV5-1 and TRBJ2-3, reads KAGVTQTPRYLIKTRGQQVTLSCSPISGHRSVSWYQQTPGQGLQFLFEYFSETQRNKGNFPGRFSGRQFSNSRSEMNVSTLELGDSALYLCASSLLFVGQGAPDTQYFGPGTRLTVL.

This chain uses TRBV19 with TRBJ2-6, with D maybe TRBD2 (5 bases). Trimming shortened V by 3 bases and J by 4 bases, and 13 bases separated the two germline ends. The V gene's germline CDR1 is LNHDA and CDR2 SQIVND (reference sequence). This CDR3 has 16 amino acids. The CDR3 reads CASSILGVSGANVLTF. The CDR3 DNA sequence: TGTGCCAGTAGTATTCTCGGGGTTTCGGGGGCCAACGTCCTGACTTTC.

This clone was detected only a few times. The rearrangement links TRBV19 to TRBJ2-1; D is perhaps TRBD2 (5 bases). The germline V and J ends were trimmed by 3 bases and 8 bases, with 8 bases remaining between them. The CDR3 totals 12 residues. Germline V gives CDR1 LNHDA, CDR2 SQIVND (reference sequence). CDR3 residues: CASSMRVHEQFF. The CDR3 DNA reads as TGTGCCAGTAGTATGAGGGTCCATGAGCAGTTCTTC.

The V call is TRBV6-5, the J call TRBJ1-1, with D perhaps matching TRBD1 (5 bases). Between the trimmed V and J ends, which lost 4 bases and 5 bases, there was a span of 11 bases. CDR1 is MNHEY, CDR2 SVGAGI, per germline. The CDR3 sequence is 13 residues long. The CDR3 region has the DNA TGTGCCAGCAGTTTAGGAGGGGATACTGAAGCTTTCTTT. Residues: CASSLGGDTEAFF.

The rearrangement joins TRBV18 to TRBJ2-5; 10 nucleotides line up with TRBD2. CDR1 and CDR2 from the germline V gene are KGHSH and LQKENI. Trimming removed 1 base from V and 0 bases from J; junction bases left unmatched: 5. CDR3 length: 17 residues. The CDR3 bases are TGTGCCAGCTCACCACTAGCGGGGGGTTCGTACCAAGAGACCCAGTACTTC. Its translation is CASSPLAGGSYQETQYF. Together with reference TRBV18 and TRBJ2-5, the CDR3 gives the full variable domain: NAGVMQNPRHLVRRRGQEARLRCSPMKGHSHVYWYRQLPEEGLKFMVYLQKENIIDESGMPKERFSAEFPKEGPSILRIQQVVRGDSAAYFCASSPLAGGSYQETQYFGPGTRLLVL.

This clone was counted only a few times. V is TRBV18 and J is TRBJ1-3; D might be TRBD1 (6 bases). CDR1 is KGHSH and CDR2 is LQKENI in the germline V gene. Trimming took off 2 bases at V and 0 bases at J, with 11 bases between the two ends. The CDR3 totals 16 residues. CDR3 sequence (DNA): TGTGCCAGCTCACCAAGGACGGACAGCTCTGGAAACACCATATATTTT. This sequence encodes CASSPRTDSSGNTIYF. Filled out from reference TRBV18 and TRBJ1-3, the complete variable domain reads NAGVMQNPRHLVRRRGQEARLRCSPMKGHSHVYWYRQLPEEGLKFMVYLQKENIIDESGMPKERFSAEFPKEGPSILRIQQVVRGDSAAYFCASSPRTDSSGNTIYFGEGSWLTVV.